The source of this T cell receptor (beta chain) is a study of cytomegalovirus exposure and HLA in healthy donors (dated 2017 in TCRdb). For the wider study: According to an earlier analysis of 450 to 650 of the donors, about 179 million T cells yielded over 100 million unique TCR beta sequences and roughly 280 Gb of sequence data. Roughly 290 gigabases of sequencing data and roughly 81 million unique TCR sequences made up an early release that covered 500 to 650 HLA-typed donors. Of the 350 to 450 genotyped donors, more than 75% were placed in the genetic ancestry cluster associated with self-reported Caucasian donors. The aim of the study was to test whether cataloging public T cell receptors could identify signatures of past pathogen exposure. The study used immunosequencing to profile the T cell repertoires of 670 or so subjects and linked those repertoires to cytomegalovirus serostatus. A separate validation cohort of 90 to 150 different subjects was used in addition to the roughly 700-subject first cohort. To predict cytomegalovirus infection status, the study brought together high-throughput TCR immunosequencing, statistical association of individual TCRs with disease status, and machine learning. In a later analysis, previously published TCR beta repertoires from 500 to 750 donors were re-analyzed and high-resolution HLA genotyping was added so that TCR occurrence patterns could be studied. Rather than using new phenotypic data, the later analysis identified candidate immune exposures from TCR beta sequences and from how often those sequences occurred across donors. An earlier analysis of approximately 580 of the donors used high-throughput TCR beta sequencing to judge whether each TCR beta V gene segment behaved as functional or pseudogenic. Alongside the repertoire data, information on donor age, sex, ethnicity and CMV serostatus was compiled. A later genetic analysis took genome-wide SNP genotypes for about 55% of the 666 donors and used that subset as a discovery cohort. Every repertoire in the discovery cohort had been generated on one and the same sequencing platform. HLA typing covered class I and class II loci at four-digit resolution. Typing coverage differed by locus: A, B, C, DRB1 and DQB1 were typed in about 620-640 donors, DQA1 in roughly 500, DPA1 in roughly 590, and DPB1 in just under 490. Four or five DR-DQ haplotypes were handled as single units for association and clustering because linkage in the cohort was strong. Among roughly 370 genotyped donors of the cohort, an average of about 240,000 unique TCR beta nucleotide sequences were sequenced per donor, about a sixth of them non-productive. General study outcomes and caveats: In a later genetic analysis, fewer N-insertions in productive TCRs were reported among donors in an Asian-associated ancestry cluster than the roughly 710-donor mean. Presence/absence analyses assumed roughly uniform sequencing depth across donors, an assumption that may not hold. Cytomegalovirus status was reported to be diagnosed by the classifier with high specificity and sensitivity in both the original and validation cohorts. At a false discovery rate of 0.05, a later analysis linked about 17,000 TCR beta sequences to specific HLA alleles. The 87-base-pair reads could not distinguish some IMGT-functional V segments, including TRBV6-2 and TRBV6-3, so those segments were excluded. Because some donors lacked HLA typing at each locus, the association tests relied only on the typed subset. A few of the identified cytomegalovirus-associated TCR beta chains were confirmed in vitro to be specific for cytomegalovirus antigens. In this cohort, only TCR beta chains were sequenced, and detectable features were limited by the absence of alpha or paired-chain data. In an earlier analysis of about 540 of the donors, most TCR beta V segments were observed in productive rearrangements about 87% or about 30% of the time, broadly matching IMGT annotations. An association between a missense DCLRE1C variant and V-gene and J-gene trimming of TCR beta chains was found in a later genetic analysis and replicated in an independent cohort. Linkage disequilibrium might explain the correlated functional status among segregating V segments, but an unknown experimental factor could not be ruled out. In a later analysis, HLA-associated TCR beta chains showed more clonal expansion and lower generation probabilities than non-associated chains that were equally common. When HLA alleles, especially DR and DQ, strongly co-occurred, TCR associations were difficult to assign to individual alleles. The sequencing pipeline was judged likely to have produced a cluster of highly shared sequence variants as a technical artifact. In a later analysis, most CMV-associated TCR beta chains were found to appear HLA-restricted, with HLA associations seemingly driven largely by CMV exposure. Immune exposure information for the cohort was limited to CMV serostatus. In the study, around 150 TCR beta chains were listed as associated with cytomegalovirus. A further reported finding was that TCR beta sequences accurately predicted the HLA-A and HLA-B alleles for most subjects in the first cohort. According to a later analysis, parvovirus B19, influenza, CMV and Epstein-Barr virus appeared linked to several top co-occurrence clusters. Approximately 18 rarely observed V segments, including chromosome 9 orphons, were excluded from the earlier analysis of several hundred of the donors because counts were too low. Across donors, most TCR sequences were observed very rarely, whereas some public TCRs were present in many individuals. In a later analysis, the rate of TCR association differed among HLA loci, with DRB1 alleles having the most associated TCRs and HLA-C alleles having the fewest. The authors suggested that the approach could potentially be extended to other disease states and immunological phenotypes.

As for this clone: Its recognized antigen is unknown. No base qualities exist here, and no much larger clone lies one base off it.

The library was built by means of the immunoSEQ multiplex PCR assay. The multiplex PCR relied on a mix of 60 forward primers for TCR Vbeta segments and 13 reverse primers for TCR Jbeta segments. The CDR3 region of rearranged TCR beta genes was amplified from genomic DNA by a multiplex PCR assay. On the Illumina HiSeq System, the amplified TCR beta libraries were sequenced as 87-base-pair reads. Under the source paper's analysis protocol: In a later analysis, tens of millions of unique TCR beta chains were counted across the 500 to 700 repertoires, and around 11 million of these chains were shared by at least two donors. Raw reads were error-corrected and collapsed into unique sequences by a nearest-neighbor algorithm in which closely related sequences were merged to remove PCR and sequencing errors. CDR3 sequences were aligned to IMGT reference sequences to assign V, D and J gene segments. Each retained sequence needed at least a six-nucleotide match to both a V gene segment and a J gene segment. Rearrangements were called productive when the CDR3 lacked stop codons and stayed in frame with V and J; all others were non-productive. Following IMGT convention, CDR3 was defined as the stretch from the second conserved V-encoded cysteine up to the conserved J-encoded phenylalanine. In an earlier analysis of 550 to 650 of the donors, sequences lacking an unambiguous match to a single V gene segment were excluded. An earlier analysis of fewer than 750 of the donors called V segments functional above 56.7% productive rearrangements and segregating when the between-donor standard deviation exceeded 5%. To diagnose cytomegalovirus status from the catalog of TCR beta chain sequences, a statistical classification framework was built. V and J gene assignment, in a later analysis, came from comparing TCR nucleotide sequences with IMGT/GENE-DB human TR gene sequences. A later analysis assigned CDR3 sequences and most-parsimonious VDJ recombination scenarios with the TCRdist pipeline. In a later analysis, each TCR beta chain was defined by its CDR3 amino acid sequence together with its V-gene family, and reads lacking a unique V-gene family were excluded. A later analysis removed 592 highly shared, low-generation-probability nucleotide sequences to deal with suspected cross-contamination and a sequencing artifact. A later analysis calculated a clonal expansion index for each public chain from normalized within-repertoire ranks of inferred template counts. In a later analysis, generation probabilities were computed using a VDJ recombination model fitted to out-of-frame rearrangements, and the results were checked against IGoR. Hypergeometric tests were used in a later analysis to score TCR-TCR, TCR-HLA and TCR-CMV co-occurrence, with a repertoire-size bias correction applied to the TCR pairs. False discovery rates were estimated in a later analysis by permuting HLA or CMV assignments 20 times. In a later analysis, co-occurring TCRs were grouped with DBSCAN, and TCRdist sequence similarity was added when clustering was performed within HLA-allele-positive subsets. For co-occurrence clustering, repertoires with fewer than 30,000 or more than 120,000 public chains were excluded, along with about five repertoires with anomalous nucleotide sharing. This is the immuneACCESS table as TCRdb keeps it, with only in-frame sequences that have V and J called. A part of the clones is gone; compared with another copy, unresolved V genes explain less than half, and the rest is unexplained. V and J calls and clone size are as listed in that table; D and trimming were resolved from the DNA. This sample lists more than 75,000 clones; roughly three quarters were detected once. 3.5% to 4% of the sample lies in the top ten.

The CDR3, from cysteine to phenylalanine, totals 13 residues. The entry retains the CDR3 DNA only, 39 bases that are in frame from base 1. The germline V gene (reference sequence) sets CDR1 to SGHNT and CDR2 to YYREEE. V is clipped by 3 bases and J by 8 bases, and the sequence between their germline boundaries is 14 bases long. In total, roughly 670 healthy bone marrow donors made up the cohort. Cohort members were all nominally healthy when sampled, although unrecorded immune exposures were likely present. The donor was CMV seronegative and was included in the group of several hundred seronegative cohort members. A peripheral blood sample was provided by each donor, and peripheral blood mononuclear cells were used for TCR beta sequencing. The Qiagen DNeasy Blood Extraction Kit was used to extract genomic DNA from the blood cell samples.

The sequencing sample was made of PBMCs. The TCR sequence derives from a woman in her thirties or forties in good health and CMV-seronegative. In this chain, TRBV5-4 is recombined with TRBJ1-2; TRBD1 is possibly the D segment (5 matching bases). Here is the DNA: TGTGCCAGCAGCTGGGGCGGGACGGAAGGCTACACCTTC. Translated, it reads CASSWGGTEGYTF.